These 30 T cell receptor beta chains were sequenced from one sample in a study of T-cell memory formation after mild COVID-19. One entry per CDR3 protein, called by TCRdb with MiXCR from the 5' RACE reads. Found here are around 530,000 distinct CDR3 sequences, less than 25% of them singletons; the top ten hold around 8.4%. Sequencing used PBMCs or a T cell subset sorted from them (not recorded which). Every receptor here comes from an adult woman who had mild COVID-19 (a few samples of this study predate the infection). Cell type and time point are not known.

The rearrangement joins TRBV5-1 to TRBJ1-2; 9 bases are shared with TRBD1. The CDR3 length is 17 residues. V dropped 4 bases and J dropped 0; count of bases not matched to a gene: 10. The germline gives CDR1 SGHRS, CDR2 YFSETQ. For the CDR3, the DNA is TGCGCCAGCAGCCAGGGGGACAGGGCACTCTCTAACTATGGCTACACCTTC. Translation: CASSQGDRALSNYGYTF.

This clonotype was recorded at least ten times. The genes are TRBV15 and TRBJ2-2, with D perhaps matching TRBD2 (5 bases). CDR1 and CDR2 from the germline V gene are LNHNV and YYDKDF (reference sequence). The CDR3 is 15 residues long. Deletions cut 4 bases from V and 1 base from J, with 10 bases between. The DNA for the CDR3 is TGTGCCACCAGCACACTAGTGTGGAACACCGGGGAGCTGTTTTTT. Amino acid sequence: CATSTLVWNTGELFF.

The gene calls are TRBV4-1 and TRBJ2-6; the D is unclear. The CDR3 is 16 amino acids. Trimming removed 1 base at V and 0 bases at J, with 7 bases between. CDR1 and CDR2 from the germline V gene are MGHRA and YSYEKL. The CDR3: CASSQVHTSGANVLTF. The CDR3 nucleotides read TGCGCCAGCAGCCAAGTTCACACCTCTGGGGCCAACGTCCTGACTTTC.

There are a few counts of this clonotype. V and J are TRBV6-5 and TRBJ1-2; 9 positions agree with TRBD1. This CDR3 is 12 amino acids long. The trim removed 6 bases at V and 7 bases at J, leaving 3 bases unmatched. Germline CDR1 reads MNHEY; CDR2 reads SVGAGI. Here the CDR3 DNA reads TGTGCCAGCAGCCGGACAGGGGTTGGCTACACCTTC. Translation gives CASSRTGVGYTF.

V is TRBV18 and J is TRBJ2-7, with D possibly matching TRBD2 (6 bases). The germline V gene encodes CDR1 KGHSH and CDR2 LQKENI. Trimming removed 0 bases at V and 0 bases at J, with 9 bases between. The CDR3 runs to 15 residues. CDR3 sequence reads: CASSPPGLSSYEQYF. As DNA, the CDR3 is TGTGCCAGCTCACCACCGGGACTCAGCTCCTACGAGCAGTACTTC. The full variable domain, rest sourced from reference TRBV18 and TRBJ2-7, is NAGVMQNPRHLVRRRGQEARLRCSPMKGHSHVYWYRQLPEEGLKFMVYLQKENIIDESGMPKERFSAEFPKEGPSILRIQQVVRGDSAAYFCASSPPGLSSYEQYFGPGTRLTVT.

The chain couples TRBV3-1 to TRBJ2-2; 10 bases fit TRBD1. The junction had 4 bases not matched to a gene; V was cut back by 4 bases and J by 5 bases. The CDR3 sequence is 15 residues long. Germline CDR1 and CDR2: LGHDT and YNNKEL (reference sequence). The CDR3 is CASSPRTGGTGELFF. The CDR3 DNA reads as TGTGCCAGCAGCCCCCGGACAGGGGGTACCGGGGAGCTGTTTTTT.

The chain carries TRBV5-1 and TRBJ2-7; 9 bases map to TRBD1. Germline CDR1 reads SGHRS; CDR2 reads YFSETQ. CDR3 length equals 14 residues. V was pared by 4 bases and J by 4 bases, with 6 bases of the junction left unmatched. The CDR3 is CASSPGTGQYEQYF. The CDR3 nucleotides are TGCGCCAGCAGCCCCGGGACAGGGCAATACGAGCAGTACTTC.

The chain carries TRBV4-1 and TRBJ2-2; 8 nucleotides agree with TRBD2. The CDR3 contains 17 residues. The germline V gene has CDR1 MGHRA and CDR2 YSYEKL. The J segment lost 1 base and the V segment lost 1 base, leaving 5 bases of the junction unmatched. The CDR3 DNA sequence: TGCGCCAGCAGCCAAGCAGAAGCGGGGGAGAACACCGGGGAGCTGTTTTTT. This codes for CASSQAEAGENTGELFF.

This clonotype was counted between two and nine times. CDR3 nucleotide sequence: TGCGCCAGCAGCTTGTTGGCTAGCCGAAACACCGGGGAGCTGTTTTTT. Translation: CASSLLASRNTGELFF. V is TRBV5-1 and J is TRBJ2-2; possibly TRBD2 for D (5 bases). Per the germline V gene, CDR1 is SGHRS and CDR2 is YFSETQ. This CDR3 is built from 16 residues. Trimming cost V 1 base and J 2 bases, with 12 bases left between them. The variable domain in full, with the rest retrieved from reference TRBV5-1 and TRBJ2-2, is KAGVTQTPRYLIKTRGQQVTLSCSPISGHRSVSWYQQTPGQGLQFLFEYFSETQRNKGNFPGRFSGRQFSNSRSEMNVSTLELGDSALYLCASSLLASRNTGELFFGEGSRLTVL.

This clonotype has a handful of counts. The chain uses TRBV12-3 or TRBV12-4 and TRBJ1-1; a possible D gene is TRBD1 (6 bases). CDR3 length: 13 amino acids. Trimming left V 10 bases short and J 10 bases short, with 22 bases between. The CDR3 nucleotides are TGTGCCACCTGGGTGGGGGGGCCCCGCGGAGCTTTCTTT. This encodes CATWVGGPRGAFF.

The chain has TRBV30 and TRBJ2-2, with 9 bases lining up with TRBD2. V shed 1 base and J 0 bases; nucleotides not matched to a gene: 0. The germline gives CDR1 GTSNPN, CDR2 SVGIG (reference sequence). This CDR3 has 15 amino acids. In DNA form, the CDR3 reads TGTGCCTGGAGTGGACTAGCGGCGAACACCGGGGAGCTGTTTTTT. This sequence encodes CAWSGLAANTGELFF.

The gene calls are TRBV18 and TRBJ1-5, with 7 bases fitting TRBD1. The junction had 4 bases not matched to a gene; V was cut back by 5 bases and J by 0 bases. CDR1 KGHSH and CDR2 LQKENI come from the germline V gene. This CDR3 spans 15 amino acids. This chain's CDR3 is CASSRDRNSNQPQHF. Here the CDR3 DNA reads TGTGCCAGCTCAAGGGACAGAAATAGCAATCAGCCCCAGCATTTT.

This clonotype turned up a few times. The CDR3: CASSLGDRTTGQETQYF. The CDR3 DNA sequence: TGTGCCAGCAGTCTTGGGGACAGGACGACCGGCCAAGAGACCCAGTACTTC. The chain has TRBV25-1 and TRBJ2-5; 8 nucleotides match TRBD1. CDR1 and CDR2 (germline): MGHDK, SYGVNS. Trimming removed 5 bases from V and 1 base from J; junction bases left unmatched: 12. This CDR3 is 17 amino acids long.

This clonotype was seen more than once but under ten times. The genes are TRBV27 and TRBJ2-7; D gene ambiguous. Germline lookup yields CDR1 MNHEY and CDR2 SMNVEV (reference sequence). The germline V and J ends were trimmed by 3 bases and 4 bases, with 22 bases remaining between them. The CDR3 spans 17 residues. The CDR3 bases are TGTGCCAGCAGTTTGTTCGGACCCGCGGAGATGAGTTACGAGCAGTACTTC. This codes for CASSLFGPAEMSYEQYF.

J is TRBJ1-4 and V is TRBV5-1, with D tentatively TRBD1 (6 bases). This CDR3 spans 16 amino acids. Germline V gene lookup returns CDR1 SGHRS and CDR2 YFSETQ. Trimming removed 3 bases from V and 10 bases from J, with 22 bases in between. The CDR3 is CASSSRDTNSRGKLFF. The CDR3 DNA is TGCGCCAGCAGCTCCCGGGACACTAACTCCCGGGGAAAACTGTTTTTT.

V gene TRBV12-3 or TRBV12-4 combines with J gene TRBJ2-5; D is possibly TRBD1 (6 bases). The CDR3 length is 13 residues. V lost 5 bases and J lost 7, with 14 bases in between. DNA of the CDR3: TGTGCCAGCAGTCCAGGGGATGGGGGGACCCAGTACTTC. It is translated as CASSPGDGGTQYF.

This clonotype has a handful of counts. The V and J genes are TRBV9 and TRBJ1-4, with D maybe TRBD1 (5 bases). The ends were cut back, 4 bases at V and 4 bases at J, with 17 bases in the middle. CDR1 is SGDLS and CDR2 is YYNGEE in the germline V gene. The CDR3 totals 16 residues. The CDR3 DNA reads TGTGCCAGCAGCCCTGGTTCGGGGCTCGATAATGAAAAACTGTTTTTT. Protein product: CASSPGSGLDNEKLFF.

This chain links TRBV5-1 with TRBJ1-1; perhaps TRBD1 as D (5 bases). V lost 6 bases and J 7 bases, leaving 13 bases between the germline ends. CDR3 size: 12 residues. Germline V gene lookup returns CDR1 SGHRS and CDR2 YFSETQ. The CDR3 sequence: CASTVGAGEAFF. CDR3 coding DNA: TGCGCCAGCACCGTAGGGGCAGGTGAAGCTTTCTTT.

There are many counts of this clonotype. The gene calls are TRBV4-1 and TRBJ2-3, with D perhaps matching TRBD1 (6 bases). CDR1 and CDR2 from the germline V gene are MGHRA and YSYEKL. V gave up 7 bases and J gave up 2 bases, with 19 bases separating them. The CDR3 runs 16 residues. The CDR3 is CASTTKRDRTTDTQYF. In DNA form, the CDR3 reads TGCGCCAGCACCACCAAGAGAGACAGGACCACAGATACGCAGTATTTT.

The gene calls are TRBV4-1 and TRBJ1-2, with D possibly matching TRBD1 (6 bases). This CDR3 is 15 amino acids long. Germline CDR1 is MGHRA and CDR2 is YSYEKL. The V gene lost 4 bases and the J gene lost 3 bases, with 15 bases spanning the gap. CDR3 bases: TGCGCCAGCAGCCCTGTTTTAGAGGGGGACTATGGCTACACCTTC. Residues: CASSPVLEGDYGYTF.

This clonotype has just a few counts. This chain connects TRBV7-2 to TRBJ2-2, with 14 bases identical to TRBD2. This CDR3 is 17 amino acids long. V lost 5 bases and J lost 4; bases outside the gene matches: 6. From germline, CDR1 is SGHTA and CDR2 FQGNSA. The CDR3 nucleotides read TGTGCCAGCAGCCGGGGACTAGCGGGAGCGAGCACCGGGGAGCTGTTTTTT. As protein: CASSRGLAGASTGELFF. The whole variable domain, filled in from reference TRBV7-2 and TRBJ2-2, reads GAGVSQSPSNKVTEKGKDVELRCDPISGHTALYWYRQSLGQGLEFLIYFQGNSAPDKSGLPSDRFSAERTGGSVSTLTIQRTQQEDSAVYLCASSRGLAGASTGELFFGEGSRLTVL.

This clonotype has a handful of counts. CDR3 sequence: CASSHHPPTSPAETQYF. The DNA of the CDR3 is TGTGCCAGCAGCCATCACCCCCCGACTAGCCCGGCGGAGACCCAGTACTTC. V gene TRBV7-8 combines with J gene TRBJ2-5, with 7 bases lining up with TRBD2. This CDR3 contains 17 residues. Germline CDR1 and CDR2: SGHVS and FQNEAQ. With V trimmed by 5 bases and J by 5 bases, 17 bases remained unmatched.

V usage is TRBV14 and J usage is TRBJ1-1; D gene unclear. Germline V gene data show CDR1 as SGHDN and CDR2 as FVKESK. V lost 3 bases to trimming and J lost 7 bases, with 18 bases between them. The CDR3 is 15 residues long. CDR3 in DNA: TGTGCCAGCAGCCAGGGTGGCAGGAAGGGTGTTGAAGCTTTCTTT. Its translation is CASSQGGRKGVEAFF.

The chain combines TRBV15 with TRBJ2-2; no clear D gene. Trimming stripped 2 bases from V and 6 bases from J, with 4 bases between. Germline CDR1 reads LNHNV; CDR2 reads YYDKDF (reference sequence). CDR3 length: 12 residues. CDR3 region: CATSRSPGELFF. CDR3 bases: TGTGCCACCAGCAGAAGCCCCGGGGAGCTGTTTTTT.

The chain recombines TRBV25-1 with TRBJ1-1, with D unclear. The germline V and J ends were trimmed by 2 bases and 3 bases, with 1 base remaining between them. The CDR3 totals 11 residues. CDR1 MGHDK and CDR2 SYGVNS come from the germline V gene. As DNA, the CDR3 is TGTGCCAGCAGTGAAGACACTGAAGCTTTCTTT. It translates to CASSEDTEAFF.

The CDR3 nucleotides read TGTGCCAGCAGCCCAGACAGGGTCAAGTTCGGAAACACCATATATTTT. Translated, it gives CASSPDRVKFGNTIYF. This rearrangement joins TRBV7-2 to TRBJ1-3, with 7 bases matching TRBD1. V shed 5 bases, J shed 4 bases, and the junction held 11 bases outside the gene matches. Germline values: CDR1 SGHTA, CDR2 FQGNSA. The CDR3 has 16 amino acids.

In this sample, this clonotype turned up a few times. V is TRBV6-2 or TRBV6-3 and J is TRBJ2-4; TRBD2 might be the D (5 bases). Germline values: CDR1 MNHEY, CDR2 SVGEGT. Between the trimmed V and J ends, which lost 4 bases and 5 bases, there was a span of 18 bases. The CDR3 has 16 amino acids. The CDR3 reads CASSSYSLVRENIQYF. The CDR3 DNA sequence: TGTGCCAGCAGTTCTTATTCCCTGGTGAGGGAAAACATTCAGTACTTC.

The J gene is TRBJ1-1, the V gene TRBV19; D unclear. Germline V gene data show CDR1 as LNHDA and CDR2 as SQIVND (reference sequence). This CDR3 contains 18 residues. V was shortened by 4 bases and J by 7 bases, with 28 bases between the two germline ends. Here the CDR3 DNA reads TGTGCCAGTAGTAGACGGGGAATTCTCACTCGAGTGGGCTTTGAAGCTTTCTTT. The encoded protein is CASSRRGILTRVGFEAFF.

This clonotype was detected only a few times. The chain employs TRBV24-1 and TRBJ2-1; D is uncertain. V dropped 2 bases and J dropped 0 bases, with 10 bases sitting between them. Germline V gives CDR1 KGHDR, CDR2 SFDVKD. The CDR3 has 16 amino acids. The CDR3, as DNA: TGTGCCACCAGTGATTCGGCCGCAACCTCCTACAATGAGCAGTTCTTC. Its translation is CATSDSAATSYNEQFF.

The gene calls are TRBV7-6 and TRBJ2-2; possible D gene TRBD1, 6 bases. Trimming removed 0 bases at V and 6 bases at J, with 14 bases between. Germline assignment: CDR1 SGHVS and CDR2 FNYEAQ. The CDR3 contains 16 residues. The CDR3 spells CASSLAQGMGAGELFF. The CDR3 DNA reads TGTGCCAGCAGCTTAGCACAGGGAATGGGGGCCGGGGAGCTGTTTTTT.